This T cell receptor beta chain was obtained from a study of cytomegalovirus exposure and HLA in healthy donors. The J segment lost 4 bases and the V segment lost 4 bases, leaving 5 bases of the junction unmatched. Per the germline V gene, CDR1 is SEHNR and CDR2 is FQNEAQ (reference sequence). This CDR3 is built from 15 residues. Primers: 60 Vbeta forward and 13 Jbeta reverse. TCRdb's copy holds only in-frame clones and misses some; the assay was immunoSEQ multiplex PCR. The data contain under 200,000 clones, 65% to 80% of them singletons. The chain carries TRBV7-9 and TRBJ2-5; TRBD1 agrees at 11 bases. The sequenced sample consisted of PBMCs. This clonotype originated in a woman in her thirties or forties in good health and CMV-seropositive. CDR3: CASSSTGTGGETQYF. As DNA, the CDR3 is TGTGCCAGCAGCTCCACCGGGACAGGGGGAGAGACCCAGTACTTC.